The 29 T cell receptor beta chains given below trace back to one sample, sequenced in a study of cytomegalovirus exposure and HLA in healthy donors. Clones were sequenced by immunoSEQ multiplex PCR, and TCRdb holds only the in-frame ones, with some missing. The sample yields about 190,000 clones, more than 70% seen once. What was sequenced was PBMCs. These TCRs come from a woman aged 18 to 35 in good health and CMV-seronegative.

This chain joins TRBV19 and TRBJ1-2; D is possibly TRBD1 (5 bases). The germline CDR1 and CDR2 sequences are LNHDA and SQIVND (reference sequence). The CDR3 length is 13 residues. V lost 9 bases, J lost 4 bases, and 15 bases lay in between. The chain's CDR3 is CASATTGSYGYTF. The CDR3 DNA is TGTGCCAGCGCAACTACAGGTTCCTATGGCTACACCTTC.

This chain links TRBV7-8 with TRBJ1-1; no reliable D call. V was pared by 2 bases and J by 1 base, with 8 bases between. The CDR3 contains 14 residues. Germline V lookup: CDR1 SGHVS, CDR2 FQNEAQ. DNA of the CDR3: TGTGCCAGCAGCTTAAGCCTCGGGAACACTGAAGCTTTCTTT. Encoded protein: CASSLSLGNTEAFF.

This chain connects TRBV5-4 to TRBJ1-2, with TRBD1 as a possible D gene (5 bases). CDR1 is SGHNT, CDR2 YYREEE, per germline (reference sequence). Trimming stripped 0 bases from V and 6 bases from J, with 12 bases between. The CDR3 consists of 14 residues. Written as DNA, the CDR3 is TGTGCCAGCAGCTTGGAGGTTAGGGGAAATGGCTACACCTTC. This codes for CASSLEVRGNGYTF.

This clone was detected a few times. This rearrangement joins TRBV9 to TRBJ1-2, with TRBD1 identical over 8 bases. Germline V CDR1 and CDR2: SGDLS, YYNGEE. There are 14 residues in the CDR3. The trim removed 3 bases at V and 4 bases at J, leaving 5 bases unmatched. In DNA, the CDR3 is TGTGCCAGCAGCGGACAGGGGTATGCCTATGGCTACACCTTC. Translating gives CASSGQGYAYGYTF.

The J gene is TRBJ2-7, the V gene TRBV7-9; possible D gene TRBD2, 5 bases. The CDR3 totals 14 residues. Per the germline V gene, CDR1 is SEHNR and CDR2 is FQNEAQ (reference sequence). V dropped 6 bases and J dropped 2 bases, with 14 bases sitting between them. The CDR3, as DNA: TGTGCCAGCAGTGCGGACGGGGAACCCTACGAGCAGTACTTC. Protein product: CASSADGEPYEQYF.

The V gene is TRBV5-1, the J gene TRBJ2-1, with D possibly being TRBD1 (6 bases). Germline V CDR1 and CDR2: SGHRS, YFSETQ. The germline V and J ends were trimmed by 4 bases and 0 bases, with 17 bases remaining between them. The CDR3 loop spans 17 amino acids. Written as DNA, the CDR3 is TGCGCCAGCAGCCACTCACAGGGACCGCTCTCCTACAATGAGCAGTTCTTC. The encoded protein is CASSHSQGPLSYNEQFF.

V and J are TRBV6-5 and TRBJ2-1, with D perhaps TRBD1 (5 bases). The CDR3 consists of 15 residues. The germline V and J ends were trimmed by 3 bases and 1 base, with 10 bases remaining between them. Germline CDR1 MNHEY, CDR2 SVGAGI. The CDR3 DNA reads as TGTGCCAGCAGTTATGGGGCAGGGTCCTACAATGAGCAGTTCTTC. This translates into CASSYGAGSYNEQFF.

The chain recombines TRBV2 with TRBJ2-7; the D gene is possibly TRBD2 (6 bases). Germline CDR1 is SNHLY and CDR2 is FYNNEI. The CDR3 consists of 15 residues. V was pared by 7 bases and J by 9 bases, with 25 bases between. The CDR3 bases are TGTGCCAGCACCATCGGGGGACTCCAAAGGGACGTGCAGTACTTC. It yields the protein CASTIGGLQRDVQYF.

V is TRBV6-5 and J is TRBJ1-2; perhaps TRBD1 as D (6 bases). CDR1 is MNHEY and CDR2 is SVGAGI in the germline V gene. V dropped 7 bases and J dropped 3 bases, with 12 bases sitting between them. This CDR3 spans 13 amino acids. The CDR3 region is CASNRAGDYGYTF. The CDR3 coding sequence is TGTGCCAGCAACAGGGCCGGGGACTATGGCTACACCTTC.

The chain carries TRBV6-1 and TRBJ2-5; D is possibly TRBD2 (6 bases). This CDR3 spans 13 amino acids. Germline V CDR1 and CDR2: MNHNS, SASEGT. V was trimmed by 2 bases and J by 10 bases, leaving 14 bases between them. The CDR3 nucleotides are TGTGCCAGCAGTGAACATGGTAGCGGAGTCCAGTACTTC. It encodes CASSEHGSGVQYF.

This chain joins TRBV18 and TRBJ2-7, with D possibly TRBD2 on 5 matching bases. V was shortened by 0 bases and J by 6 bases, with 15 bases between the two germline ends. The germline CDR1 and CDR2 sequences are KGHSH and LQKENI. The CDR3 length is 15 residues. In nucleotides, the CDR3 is TGTGCCAGCTCACCACCGTCTATCAGGAGCGGCGAGCAGTACTTC. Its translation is CASSPPSIRSGEQYF.

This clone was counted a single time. The CDR3 loop reads CASSQSGLAGETQYF. DNA for the CDR3: TGTGCCAGCAGCCAATCGGGACTAGCAGGGGAGACCCAGTACTTC. The chain is built from TRBV11-2 and TRBJ2-5, with 9 bases fitting TRBD2. CDR1 and CDR2 (germline): SGHAT, FQNNGV. This CDR3 contains 15 residues. The V gene end was trimmed by 5 bases and the J gene end by 5 bases; junction bases not matched to a gene: 9.

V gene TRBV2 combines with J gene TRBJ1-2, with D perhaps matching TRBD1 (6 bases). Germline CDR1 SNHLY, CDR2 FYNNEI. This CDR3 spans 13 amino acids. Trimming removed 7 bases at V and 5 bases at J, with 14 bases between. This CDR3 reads CASNEDRPYGYTF. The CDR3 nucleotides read TGTGCCAGCAACGAGGACAGACCTTATGGCTACACCTTC. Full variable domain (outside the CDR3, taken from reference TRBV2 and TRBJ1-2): EPEVTQTPSHQVTQMGQEVILRCVPISNHLYFYWYRQILGQKVEFLVSFYNNEISEKSEIFDDQFSVERPDGSNFTLKIRSTKLEDSAMYFCASNEDRPYGYTFGSGTRLTVV.

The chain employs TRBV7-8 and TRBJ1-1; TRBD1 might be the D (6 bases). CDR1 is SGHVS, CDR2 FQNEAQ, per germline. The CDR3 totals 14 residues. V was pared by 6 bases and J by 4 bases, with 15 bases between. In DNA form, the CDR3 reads TGTGCCAGCAGTTCTCGAACAGGGAGCACTGAAGCTTTCTTT. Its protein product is CASSSRTGSTEAFF.

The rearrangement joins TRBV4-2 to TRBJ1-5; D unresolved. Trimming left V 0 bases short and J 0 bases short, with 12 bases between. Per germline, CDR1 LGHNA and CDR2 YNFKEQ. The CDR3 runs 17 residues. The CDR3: CASSQDNRGYSNQPQHF. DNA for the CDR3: TGTGCCAGCAGCCAAGATAACCGGGGTTATAGCAATCAGCCCCAGCATTTT.

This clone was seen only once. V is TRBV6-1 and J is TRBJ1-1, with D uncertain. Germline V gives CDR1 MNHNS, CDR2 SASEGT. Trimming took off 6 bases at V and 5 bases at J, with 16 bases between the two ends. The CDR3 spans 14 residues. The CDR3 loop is CASSGVHSGTEAFF. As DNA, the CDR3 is TGTGCCAGCAGCGGGGTCCACAGTGGAACTGAAGCTTTCTTT.

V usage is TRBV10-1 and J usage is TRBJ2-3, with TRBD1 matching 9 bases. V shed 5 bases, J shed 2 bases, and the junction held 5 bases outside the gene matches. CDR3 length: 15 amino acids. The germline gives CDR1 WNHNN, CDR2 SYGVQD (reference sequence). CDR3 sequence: CASSFRTGDTDTQYF. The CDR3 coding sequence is TGCGCCAGCAGTTTTAGGACAGGGGACACAGATACGCAGTATTTT.

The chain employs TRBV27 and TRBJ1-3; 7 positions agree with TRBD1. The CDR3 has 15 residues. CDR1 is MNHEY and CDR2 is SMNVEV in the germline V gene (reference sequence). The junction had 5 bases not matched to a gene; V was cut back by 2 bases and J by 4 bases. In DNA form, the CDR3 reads TGTGCCAGCAGTTTAGCGACAGGGTTCGGAAACACCATATATTTT. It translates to CASSLATGFGNTIYF.

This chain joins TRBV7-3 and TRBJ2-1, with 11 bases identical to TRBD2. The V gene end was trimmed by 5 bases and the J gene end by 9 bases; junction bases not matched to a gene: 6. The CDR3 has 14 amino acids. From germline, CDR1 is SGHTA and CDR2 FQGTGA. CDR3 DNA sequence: TGTGCCAGCAGCCCGGGACTAGCGGCGGGTGAGCAGTTCTTC. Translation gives CASSPGLAAGEQFF.

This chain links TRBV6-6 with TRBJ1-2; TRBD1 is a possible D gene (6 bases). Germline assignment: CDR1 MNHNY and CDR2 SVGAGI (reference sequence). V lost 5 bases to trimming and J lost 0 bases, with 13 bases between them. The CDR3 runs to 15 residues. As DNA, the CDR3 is TGTGCCAGCAGTGACAGGACAGCCGCTAACTATGGCTACACCTTC. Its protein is CASSDRTAANYGYTF.

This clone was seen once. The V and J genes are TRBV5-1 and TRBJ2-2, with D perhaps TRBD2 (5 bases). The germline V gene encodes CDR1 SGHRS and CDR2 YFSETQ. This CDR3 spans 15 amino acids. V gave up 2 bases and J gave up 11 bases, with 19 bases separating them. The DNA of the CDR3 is TGCGCCAGCAGCTTCACTGGCGGGCCCAGCGGAGAGCTGTTTTTT. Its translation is CASSFTGGPSGELFF.

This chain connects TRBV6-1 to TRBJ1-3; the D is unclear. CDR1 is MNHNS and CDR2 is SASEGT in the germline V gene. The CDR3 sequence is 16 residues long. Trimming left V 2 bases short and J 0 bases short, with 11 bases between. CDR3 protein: CASSESPYHSGNTIYF. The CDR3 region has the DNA TGTGCCAGCAGTGAATCTCCCTATCACTCTGGAAACACCATATATTTT.

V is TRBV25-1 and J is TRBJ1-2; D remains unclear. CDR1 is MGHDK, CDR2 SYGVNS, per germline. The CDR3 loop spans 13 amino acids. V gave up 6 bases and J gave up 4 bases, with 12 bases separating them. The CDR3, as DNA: TGTGCCAGCAGCGGCTACAGTTTCTATGGCTACACCTTC. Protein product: CASSGYSFYGYTF.

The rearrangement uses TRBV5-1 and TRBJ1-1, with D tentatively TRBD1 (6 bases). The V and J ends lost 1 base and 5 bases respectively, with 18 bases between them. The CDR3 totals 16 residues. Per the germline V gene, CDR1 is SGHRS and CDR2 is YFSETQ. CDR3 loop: CASSLQGLGLRTEAFF. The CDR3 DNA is TGCGCCAGCAGCTTGCAGGGGCTGGGATTGAGGACTGAAGCTTTCTTT.

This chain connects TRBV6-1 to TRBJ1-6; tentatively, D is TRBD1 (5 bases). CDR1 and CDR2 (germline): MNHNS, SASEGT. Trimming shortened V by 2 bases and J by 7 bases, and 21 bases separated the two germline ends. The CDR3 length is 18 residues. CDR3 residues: CASSESVIRGTKNSPLHF. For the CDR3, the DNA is TGTGCCAGCAGTGAATCCGTTATCCGGGGGACCAAAAATTCACCCCTCCACTTT.

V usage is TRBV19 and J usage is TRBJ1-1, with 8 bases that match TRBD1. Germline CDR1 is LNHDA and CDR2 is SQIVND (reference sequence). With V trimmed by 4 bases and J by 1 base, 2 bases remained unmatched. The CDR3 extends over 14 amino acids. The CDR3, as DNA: TGTGCCAGTAGTAATACAGGGGGGAACACTGAAGCTTTCTTT. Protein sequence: CASSNTGGNTEAFF.

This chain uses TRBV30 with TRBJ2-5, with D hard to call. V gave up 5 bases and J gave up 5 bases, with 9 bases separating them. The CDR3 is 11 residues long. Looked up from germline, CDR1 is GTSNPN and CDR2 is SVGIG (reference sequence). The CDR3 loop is CAWGERETQYF. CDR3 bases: TGTGCCTGGGGAGAACGGGAGACCCAGTACTTC.

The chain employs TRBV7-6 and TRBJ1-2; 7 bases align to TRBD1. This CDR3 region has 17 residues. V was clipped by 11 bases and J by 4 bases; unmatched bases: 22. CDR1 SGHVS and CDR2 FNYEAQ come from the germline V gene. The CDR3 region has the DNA TGTGCCGTCCAAGAGGGGGCAGGGATAGCGAGGAGCTATGGCTACACCTTC. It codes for CAVQEGAGIARSYGYTF.

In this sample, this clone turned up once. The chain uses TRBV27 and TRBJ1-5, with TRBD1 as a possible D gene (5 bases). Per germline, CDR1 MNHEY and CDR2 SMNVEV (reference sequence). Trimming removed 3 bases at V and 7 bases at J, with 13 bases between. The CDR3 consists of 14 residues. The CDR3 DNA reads TGTGCCAGCAGTTTTGTGGGGCCGGGCCAGCCCCAGCATTTT. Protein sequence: CASSFVGPGQPQHF.